What follows is one T cell receptor (beta chain) and its context. The record originates from a study of cytomegalovirus exposure and HLA in healthy donors. CDR1 LGHNA and CDR2 YNFKEQ come from the germline V gene. The CDR3 runs to 15 residues. Both 60 Vbeta primers and 13 Jbeta primers went into the PCR. Here immunoSEQ multiplex PCR was the method, and the copy in TCRdb shows in-frame clones only, minus some. The table has 120,000 or so clones, more than 80% seen once. This sequence was found in a male donor in good health and CMV-seronegative. The genes are TRBV4-2 and TRBJ2-5; weak D call: TRBD1 (6 bases). The J call may be in error: the DNA end matches TRBJ2-7 better. Input material: PBMCs. DNA for the CDR3: TGTGCCAGCAGCCAAGAAGGAGGCAGGGGCGACGAGCAGTACTTC. This translates into CASSQEGGRGDEQYF.